This T cell receptor beta chain derives from a study of blood T cell repertoires in COVID-19 (dated by TCRdb to 2018 to 2020). Describing the broader study: Samples covering the acute and convalescent phases of COVID-19 were provided by collaborators in the United States, Italy and Spain. Samples were obtained from the ongoing ImmuneRACE study (first 160 participants) and from 950 to 1,500 subjects provided by 6 global collaborators. A freely available public database, intended as a resource for researchers studying the immune response to SARS-CoV-2, is where the repertoires were released. The material from the prospective study consisted of cDNA or gDNA derived from T cells, B-cell-depleted T cells, or PBMCs. The dataset comprised deeply sampled blood TCRbeta repertoires from subjects exposed to, actively infected with, or recovered from COVID-19. The sample metadata nearly always contained a de-identified subject ID, COVID-19 status, age in years and sex. Where HLA class I and class II types were available, the types were taken from metadata supplied by the sample provider, not from assay-based typing.

TCRbeta CDR3 regions were amplified from genomic DNA by means of the immunoSEQ Assay, a bias-controlled multiplex PCR. From the authors' description of their analysis: The number of nucleated cells in each sample was estimated from the amplification of reference gene primers within the assay. Sequence reads were collapsed and filtered to measure the absolute abundance of every unique TCRbeta CDR3 rearrangement. For each sample, productive Simpson clonality was calculated as the square root of Simpson's diversity index over productive rearrangements. This is the immuneACCESS table as TCRdb keeps it, with only in-frame sequences that have V and J called. A part of the clones is gone; compared with another copy, unresolved V genes explain less than half, and the rest is unexplained. D and trimming come from the DNA, and the V and J calls and clone size come from that table. Across this sample there are about 200,000 clones, with 88% seen only once. The ten largest make up about 4.5% of the sample.

The paper as a whole reports these results and caveats: The amount of clinical and demographic metadata varied by source and participant and was provided uncurated.

Each collaborating institution followed its own protocols to collect whole blood in K2EDTA tubes. For TCRbeta analysis, collaborator samples were shipped as frozen whole blood, as isolated PBMCs, or as DNA extracted from either sample type. CDR1 and CDR2, looked up from the germline V gene (reference sequence), are LGHDT and YNNKEL. V trim: 6 bases; J trim: 3 bases; unmatched bases: 9. The CDR3 contains 18 residues, cysteine and phenylalanine counted. Only CDR3 DNA remains: 54 bases, in frame from the first base. Comment on this clone: What antigen it recognizes has not been identified. No base quality information exists; no much larger clone differs at one position.

The sequence is built from TRBV3-1 (or the pseudogene TRBV3-2) and TRBJ2-1; TRBD2 fits 15 bases in the junction. Sequences were obtained from peripheral blood. The clonotype comes from a human donor in a cohort sampled during active COVID-19. The bases read TGTGCCAGCAGACCACGGACTAGCGGGAGGGCCTTCTACAATGAGCAGTTCTTC. This sequence encodes CASRPRTSGRAFYNEQFF.